A single sample gave rise to the 10 T cell receptor beta chains below, sequenced in a study of T cell repertoires in cytomegalovirus infection. TCRdb redid the calling of the reads with MiXCR, one entry per CDR3 protein. The sample has under 350,000 distinct CDR3 sequences; 9.6% are singletons. The sample taken for sequencing was PBMCs. These receptors all stem from a human donor in good health (CMV status not recorded). Some clones in this sample may be carry-over from other donors' samples.

This clonotype was picked up many times. This rearrangement joins TRBV5-6 to TRBJ2-4; 9 bases match TRBD2. The J segment lost 0 bases and the V segment lost 2 bases, leaving 9 bases of the junction unmatched. CDR1 is SGHDT, CDR2 YYEEEE, per germline. The CDR3 sequence is 18 residues long. The CDR3 spells CASSFRTSATLAKNIQYF. The CDR3 bases are TGTGCCAGCAGCTTTCGGACTAGCGCGACTCTAGCCAAAAACATTCAGTACTTC. Full variable domain (rest looked up from reference TRBV5-6 and TRBJ2-4): DAGVTQSPTHLIKTRGQQVTLRCSPKSGHDTVSWYQQALGQGPQFIFQYYEEEERQRGNFPDRFSGHQFPNYSSELNVNALLLGDSALYLCASSFRTSATLAKNIQYFGAGTRLSVL.

This clonotype was detected ten times or more. The chain has TRBV7-9 and TRBJ2-7, with no clear D. Germline values: CDR1 SEHNR, CDR2 FQNEAQ (reference sequence). Trimming took 5 bases from V and 0 from J, leaving 8 bases between them. This CDR3 spans 13 amino acids. The CDR3 here is CASSQQDSYEQYF. The CDR3 coding sequence is TGTGCCAGCAGCCAACAAGACTCCTACGAGCAGTACTTC.

Ten or more counts support this clonotype. The rearrangement joins TRBV19 to TRBJ2-1; maybe TRBD2 (7 bases). Germline values: CDR1 LNHDA, CDR2 SQIVND (reference sequence). The V gene lost 7 bases and the J gene lost 0 bases, with 19 bases spanning the gap. The CDR3 length is 17 residues. The CDR3 protein is CASNAGADYSSYNEQFF. In DNA form, the CDR3 reads TGTGCCAGTAACGCGGGGGCCGATTATAGCTCCTACAATGAGCAGTTCTTC.

This clonotype has ten or more counts. The chain couples TRBV12-3 or TRBV12-4 to TRBJ2-3; TRBD2 matches 8 bases. The trim removed 8 bases at V and 3 bases at J, leaving 13 bases unmatched. The CDR3 has 16 residues. The CDR3: CASGFQRGRGTDTQYF. In nucleotides, the CDR3 is TGTGCCAGCGGGTTCCAGCGGGGGCGGGGGACAGATACGCAGTATTTT.

This clonotype was recorded at least ten times. This chain connects TRBV7-9 to TRBJ1-2, with 7 nucleotides matching TRBD1. CDR1 and CDR2 from the germline V gene are SEHNR and FQNEAQ (reference sequence). This CDR3 is 12 amino acids long. V dropped 1 base and J dropped 10; count of bases not matched to a gene: 3. CDR3 region: CASSLDDRAYTF. As DNA, the CDR3 is TGTGCCAGCAGCTTAGACGACAGGGCCTACACCTTC.

This clonotype has a count of ten or more. This chain uses TRBV6-2 or TRBV6-3 with TRBJ2-1; TRBD2 matches 13 bases. The CDR3 runs to 16 residues. Per germline, CDR1 MNHEY and CDR2 SVGEGT. V was clipped by 1 base and J by 9 bases; unmatched bases: 6. The CDR3 loop reads CASSYWTSGGLSEQFF. The DNA of the CDR3 is TGTGCCAGCAGTTACTGGACTAGCGGGGGATTAAGTGAGCAGTTCTTC.

The chain joins TRBV9 to TRBJ1-6; D perhaps matches TRBD1 (6 bases). Germline lookup yields CDR1 SGDLS and CDR2 YYNGEE. The V gene lost 0 bases and the J gene lost 9 bases, with 13 bases spanning the gap. This CDR3 region has 15 residues. The CDR3 sequence: CASSVEGTSFSPLHF. As DNA, the CDR3 is TGTGCCAGCAGCGTAGAAGGGACATCATTTTCACCCCTCCACTTT.

This clonotype was picked up many times. The chain joins TRBV28 to TRBJ1-4, with 8 bases that match TRBD1. Looked up from germline, CDR1 is MDHEN and CDR2 is SYDVKM. Losses at the gene ends were 5 bases for V and 0 bases for J; bases not matched to a gene: 8. This CDR3 has 17 amino acids. Here the CDR3 DNA reads TGTGCCAGCAGTCTTTGGACAGGGATAGCAACTAATGAAAAACTGTTTTTT. This gives the protein CASSLWTGIATNEKLFF.

The rearrangement joins TRBV25-1 to TRBJ2-7; 7 nucleotides line up with TRBD2. The CDR3 is 15 residues long. CDR1 is MGHDK and CDR2 is SYGVNS in the germline V gene. V shed 4 bases, J shed 5 bases, and the junction held 11 bases outside the gene matches. The DNA for the CDR3 is TGTGCCAGCAGTGCGCCCTCGGGGAGGGCCCACGAGCAGTACTTC. Its protein is CASSAPSGRAHEQYF.

This clonotype was seen ten or more times. V usage is TRBV5-4 and J usage is TRBJ2-7; the D gene is possibly TRBD1 (5 bases). The V end lost 5 bases, the J end lost 0 bases, and 12 bases lay between the germline ends. The CDR3 runs 14 residues. Germline CDR1 reads SGHNT; CDR2 reads YYREEE (reference sequence). CDR3 amino acids: CASSQGTRSYEQYV. The CDR3 DNA is TGTGCCAGCAGTCAGGGAACCCGCTCCTACGAGCAGTACGTC.